The sample holds one count of the clone carrying this T cell receptor (beta chain). Its matching antigen is unknown. The sample comes from a study of T cell responses to AZD1222 COVID-19 vaccine. Study-wide results and limits: Mapped onto spike, vaccine-associated CD4 TCRs spanned it and were dominant at 160-218 and 743-854. Baseline seropositives among AZD1222 recipients totaled only 6 or 7. White British ancestry dominated among donors, who included more females, and clonal diversity was possibly underestimated. Per reports, nearly half of all spike-specific TCRs target regions that are unmutated in variants.

Method: immunoSEQ multiplex PCR; TCRdb's copy keeps in-frame clones and lacks some. The sample contains about 110,000 clones, about nine tenths of which appear only once. The CDR3 consists of 17 residues. Trimming took 2 bases from V and 3 from J; bases not matched to a gene: 11. Germline V lookup: CDR1 SGHVS, CDR2 FQNEAQ. This sequence joins TRBV7-8 and TRBJ2-3; 7 positions match TRBD1. The sample consisted of peripheral blood, taken on day 0 of AZD1222 vaccination. The sequence came from an adult in good health. The chain's CDR3 is CASSLRGRGQNTDTQYF. CDR3 DNA: TGTGCCAGCAGCTTAAGAGGAAGGGGACAGAATACAGATACGCAGTATTTT.